The 25 T cell receptor beta chains in this list originate from one sample, sequenced in a study of OX40 agonist ivuxolimab in advanced cancers. The method was immunoSEQ multiplex PCR; TCRdb's version includes in-frame clones alone and lacks a portion of them. The table includes 65,000 to 80,000 clones, 80% to 95% detected once. The starting material was CD4+ or CD8+ T cells sorted from blood, obtained in a trial of the OX40 agonist ivuxolimab. Receptors were obtained from an adult with an advanced solid tumor such as melanoma, head and neck, liver or kidney cancer.

The chain uses TRBV2 and TRBJ2-1; D is ambiguous. CDR3 size: 13 residues. CDR1 SNHLY and CDR2 FYNNEI come from the germline V gene. Trimming removed 2 bases from V and 5 bases from J, with 7 bases in between. The CDR3 bases are TGTGCCAGCAGTGAACCTTTTAACAATGAGCAGTTCTTC. Amino acids: CASSEPFNNEQFF.

V usage is TRBV6-1 and J usage is TRBJ2-2; no definite D call. The CDR3 is 13 residues long. Germline CDR1 is MNHNS and CDR2 is SASEGT. Trimming pared 7 bases from V and 4 bases from J, leaving 10 bases between. CDR3: CASKGWTTGELFF. In DNA, the CDR3 is TGTGCCAGCAAGGGATGGACCACCGGGGAGCTGTTTTTT.

The chain employs TRBV7-2 and TRBJ1-1; a possible D gene is TRBD1 (5 bases). The ends were cut back, 1 base at V and 7 bases at J, with 16 bases in the middle. The CDR3 is made up of 15 amino acids. Germline CDR1 is SGHTA and CDR2 is FQGNSA. The CDR3 DNA is TGTGCCAGCAGCTTAGAGGGGACGTCCGAGCGTGAAGCTTTCTTT. It is translated as CASSLEGTSEREAFF.

J is TRBJ2-7 and V is TRBV7-9; either TRBD1 or TRBD2 may fit D (5 bases each). The length of the CDR3 is 15 residues. Germline-derived CDR1 and CDR2 are SEHNR and FQNEAQ (reference sequence). V lost 7 bases, J lost 0 bases, and 16 bases lay in between. CDR3 sequence reads: CASTLSIGTSYEQYF. Written as DNA, the CDR3 is TGTGCCAGCACCCTAAGTATAGGGACCTCCTACGAGCAGTACTTC. Looking up the rest from reference TRBV7-9 and TRBJ2-7 gives the full variable domain: DTGVSQNPRHKITKRGQNVTFRCDPISEHNRLYWYRQTLGQGPEFLTYFQNEAQLEKSRLLSDRFSAERPKGSFSTLEIQRTEQGDSAMYLCASTLSIGTSYEQYFGPGTRLTVT.

The chain recombines TRBV27 with TRBJ2-2; tentatively, D is TRBD2 (5 bases). CDR3 size: 13 residues. V was cut by 6 bases and J by 3 bases, with 8 bases left in between. Germline assignment: CDR1 MNHEY and CDR2 SMNVEV (reference sequence). The chain's CDR3 is CASRFGDTGELFF. CDR3 DNA sequence: TGTGCCAGCAGGTTCGGGGACACCGGGGAGCTGTTTTTT.

CDR3 amino acids: CASSPSRGILGNSPLHF. For the CDR3, the DNA is TGTGCCAGCAGCCCTAGTCGAGGGATTCTTGGAAATTCACCCCTCCACTTT. V gene TRBV5-4 combines with J gene TRBJ1-6; D gene uncertain. There are 17 residues in the CDR3. The V gene's germline CDR1 is SGHNT and CDR2 YYREEE (reference sequence). V lost 4 bases, J lost 7 bases, and 21 bases lay in between.

The V gene is TRBV20-1, the J gene TRBJ2-3; perhaps TRBD1 as D (6 bases). The CDR3 runs 11 residues. CDR1 is DFQATT, CDR2 SNEGSKA, per germline (reference sequence). The V and J ends lost 7 bases and 5 bases respectively, with 10 bases between them. The CDR3 spells CSVGAGDTQYF. In DNA form, the CDR3 reads TGCAGTGTGGGGGCCGGAGATACGCAGTATTTT.

The gene calls are TRBV7-2 and TRBJ2-5; the D gene is possibly TRBD1 (6 bases). The CDR3 has 15 residues. Germline loops: CDR1 SGHTA, CDR2 FQGNSA. V lost 3 bases and J lost 0, with 11 bases in between. The CDR3 reads CASSLGQAYQETQYF. CDR3 sequence (DNA): TGTGCCAGCAGCTTGGGACAAGCGTACCAAGAGACCCAGTACTTC.

The V gene is TRBV7-8, the J gene TRBJ2-7; TRBD1 is a possible D gene (6 bases). The CDR3 is made up of 15 amino acids. Trimming took 5 bases from V and 2 from J, leaving 16 bases between them. CDR1 SGHVS and CDR2 FQNEAQ come from the germline V gene. The CDR3 reads CASSLRPRDTYEQYF. CDR3 sequence (DNA): TGTGCCAGCAGCCTCCGACCCCGGGACACCTACGAGCAGTACTTC.

This chain's CDR3 is CASSHTYRTDTQYF. In DNA form, the CDR3 reads TGTGCCAGCAGCCACACATACCGGACAGATACGCAGTATTTT. V usage is TRBV6-5 and J usage is TRBJ2-3; D is ambiguous. V lost 6 bases to trimming and J lost 3 bases, with 13 bases between them. From germline, CDR1 is MNHEY and CDR2 SVGAGI. This CDR3 is built from 14 residues.

This sequence joins TRBV7-9 and TRBJ2-1; 14 nucleotides agree with TRBD2. CDR1 SEHNR and CDR2 FQNEAQ come from the germline V gene (reference sequence). This CDR3 has 18 amino acids. Trimming took 5 bases from V and 8 from J; bases not matched to a gene: 14. DNA of the CDR3: TGTGCCAGCAGCGGCTCCGGGACTAGCGGGAGTTTCATCTATGAGCAGTTCTTC. Its translation is CASSGSGTSGSFIYEQFF.

V gene TRBV11-2 combines with J gene TRBJ1-4, with 7 positions matching TRBD1. After removal of 5 bases from V and 8 bases from J, the junction contained 11 bases not matched to a gene. Germline lookup yields CDR1 SGHAT and CDR2 FQNNGV. There are 15 residues in the CDR3. This CDR3 is CASSPDRVTGEKLFF. As DNA, the CDR3 is TGTGCCAGCAGCCCCGACAGGGTCACGGGCGAAAAACTGTTTTTT. The variable domain in full, completed from reference TRBV11-2 and TRBJ1-4, reads EAGVAQSPRYKIIEKRQSVAFWCNPISGHATLYWYQQILGQGPKLLIQFQNNGVVDDSQLPKDRFSAERLKGVDSTLKIQPAKLEDSAVYLCASSPDRVTGEKLFFGSGTQLSVL.

The CDR3 loop is CASSTRTSSAVYEQYF. The CDR3 bases are TGTGCCAGCAGCACGAGGACTAGCTCAGCTGTCTACGAGCAGTACTTC. The V gene is TRBV7-2, the J gene TRBJ2-7; 8 bases are shared with TRBD2. Germline V gene sequence: CDR1 SGHTA, CDR2 FQGNSA. V shed 5 bases and J 3 bases; nucleotides not matched to a gene: 12. The CDR3 is made up of 16 amino acids.

The chain links TRBV28 to TRBJ1-1; D is unclear. V lost 2 bases, J lost 5 bases, and 6 bases lay in between. Germline assignment: CDR1 MDHEN and CDR2 SYDVKM. This CDR3 region has 12 residues. CDR3 residues: CASSLVRTEAFF. CDR3 DNA: TGTGCCAGCAGTTTAGTTAGGACTGAAGCTTTCTTT.

The V call is TRBV2, the J call TRBJ2-7; D unresolved. Germline assignment: CDR1 SNHLY and CDR2 FYNNEI. Trimming shortened V by 4 bases and J by 6 bases, and 13 bases separated the two germline ends. This CDR3 is 13 amino acids long. CDR3 bases: TGTGCCAGCAGTGGGTCAGGAGCCGGCGAGCAGTACTTC. Amino acid sequence: CASSGSGAGEQYF.

The chain uses TRBV7-2 and TRBJ1-4; D is perhaps TRBD1 (5 bases). Deletions cut 4 bases from V and 6 bases from J, with 12 bases between. Germline assignment: CDR1 SGHTA and CDR2 FQGNSA. CDR3 length: 14 amino acids. The CDR3 coding sequence is TGTGCCAGCAGCTCAAGGGGTGGGGATGAAAAACTGTTTTTT. Translation gives CASSSRGGDEKLFF.

The chain joins TRBV9 to TRBJ2-2; D remains ambiguous. V was trimmed by 1 base and J by 6 bases, leaving 7 bases between them. CDR1 is SGDLS and CDR2 is YYNGEE in the germline V gene. The CDR3 runs 13 residues. CDR3: CASSVMQSGELFF. For the CDR3, the DNA is TGTGCCAGCAGCGTAATGCAGTCCGGGGAGCTGTTTTTT.

This clone came up a few times. The chain recombines TRBV13 with TRBJ2-7, with unresolved D. V dropped 1 base and J dropped 6 bases, with 7 bases sitting between them. The CDR3 has 12 amino acids. CDR1 and CDR2 from the germline V gene are PRHDT and FYEKMQ (reference sequence). Here the CDR3 DNA reads TGTGCCAGCAGCTTAGTGGCCTCCGAGCAGTACTTC. Encoded protein: CASSLVASEQYF.

The table lists this clone with a count of one. The CDR3 here is CASSWTSGGAIGNTQYF. The CDR3 region has the DNA TGCGCCAGCAGCTGGACTAGCGGGGGGGCCATCGGGAATACGCAGTATTTT. V usage is TRBV5-1 and J usage is TRBJ2-3; 15 nucleotides line up with TRBD2. The CDR3 loop spans 17 amino acids. Germline V gene lookup returns CDR1 SGHRS and CDR2 YFSETQ. The V gene end was trimmed by 3 bases and the J gene end by 7 bases; junction bases not matched to a gene: 9.

Concerning this clone itself: This same CDR3 is encoded by further DNA sequences in the sample. The chain employs TRBV19 and TRBJ2-5, with D unclear. V was clipped by 4 bases and J by 2 bases, with 8 bases between them. This CDR3 has 13 residues. Germline CDR1 reads LNHDA; CDR2 reads SQIVND (reference sequence). CDR3 in amino acids: CASSKGAQETQYF. CDR3 coding DNA: TGTGCCAGTAGTAAGGGCGCTCAAGAGACCCAGTACTTC.

The CDR3 DNA follows: TGTGCCAGTAAACAGTCTCGACATAGCAATCAGCCCCAGCATTTT. It translates to CASKQSRHSNQPQHF. The chain couples TRBV27 to TRBJ1-5; unclear D gene. This CDR3 is 15 amino acids long. Germline V gives CDR1 MNHEY, CDR2 SMNVEV (reference sequence). V was cut by 9 bases and J by 0 bases, with 15 bases left in between.

The chain employs TRBV4-2 and TRBJ2-7, with D maybe TRBD1 (5 bases). Germline V lookup: CDR1 LGHNA, CDR2 YNFKEQ. V lost 0 bases and J 6 bases, leaving 18 bases between the germline ends. This CDR3 is built from 16 residues. The CDR3 sequence is CASSQDINRGAAEQYF. The DNA for the CDR3 is TGTGCCAGCAGCCAAGATATAAATAGGGGCGCGGCCGAGCAGTACTTC.

The J gene is TRBJ2-2, the V gene TRBV6-6, with D perhaps given as TRBD1 or TRBD2 (5 bases each). With 2 bases removed from V and 6 bases from J, the gap between germline ends came to 10 bases. The CDR3 runs to 14 residues. Germline CDR1 MNHNY, CDR2 SVGAGI (reference sequence). CDR3 sequence: CASSYERGAGELFF. For the CDR3, the DNA is TGTGCCAGCAGTTACGAAAGGGGAGCCGGGGAGCTGTTTTTT.

This rearrangement joins TRBV7-2 to TRBJ1-1, with a possible D match to TRBD1 (5 bases). Looked up from germline, CDR1 is SGHTA and CDR2 is FQGNSA. The CDR3 sequence is 14 residues long. The V and J ends lost 6 bases and 0 bases respectively, with 11 bases between them. The CDR3 DNA reads as TGTGCCAGCAGACGCAGGGAATTGAACACTGAAGCTTTCTTT. The encoded protein is CASRRRELNTEAFF.

The V gene is TRBV30, the J gene TRBJ1-6; D gene uncertain. CDR3 length equals 14 residues. Germline CDR1 and CDR2: GTSNPN and SVGIG (reference sequence). Trimming removed 3 bases from V and 3 bases from J, with 9 bases in between. CDR3 in amino acids: CAWSKTVYNSPLHF. In DNA, the CDR3 is TGTGCCTGGAGCAAGACGGTCTATAATTCACCCCTCCACTTT.